These 21 T cell receptor beta chains were sequenced from one sample in a study of tumor and adjacent non-tumor tissue in lung cancer. This sample's RNA came from whole unsorted tissue. This non-tumor lung sample came from over 3 cm beyond the tumor edge. TCRbeta libraries were built with three rounds of nested PCR, modified from ARM-PCR. One entry per CDR3 protein, called by TCRdb with MiXCR from the multiplex PCR reads. Altogether more than 75,000 distinct CDR3 sequences are present, 80% being singletons, with the ten largest covering around 30%. The sequenced sample was distant non-tumor lung tissue. Receptors were obtained from a man aged 60-69 years with small cell lung cancer.

Note on this clonotype: One junction end disagrees with the germline gene, perhaps due to a read error. The J gene is TRBJ2-1, the V gene TRBV11-3; D is undetermined. Germline lookup yields CDR1 SGHNT and CDR2 YENEEA. The CDR3 is made up of 14 amino acids. In nucleotides, the CDR3 is TGTGCCAGCAGCTCCCGCGTGATAGACAATGAGCACTTCTTC. It specifies CASSSRVIDNEHFF.

As to this clonotype: A junction boundary mismatches the germline segment, possibly from a read error. The chain carries TRBV10-3 and TRBJ2-1, with D tentatively TRBD1 or TRBD2 (5 bases each). The CDR3 contains 17 residues. Germline V CDR1 and CDR2: ENHRY, SYGVKD. The chain's CDR3 is CAISETPTGGAYNEQSF. CDR3 in DNA: TGTGCCATCAGTGAAACACCCACAGGAGGTGCCTACAATGAGCAGTCCTTC.

Only a few counts were recorded for this clonotype. Just one base apart from a much larger clone, this may be a read error. The rearrangement links TRBV5-6 to TRBJ2-7, with 9 bases matching TRBD1. V was pared by 4 bases and J by 5 bases, with 10 bases of the junction left unmatched. Germline-derived CDR1 and CDR2 are SGHDT and YYEEEE. The CDR3 consists of 15 residues. The CDR3 bases are TGTGCCAGCAGCACGGACAGGGGAGCCTACGACGAGCAGTACTTC. This translates into CASSTDRGAYDEQYF.

For this clonotype: A read error may explain this, as a much larger clone is one base away. As the CDR3 is not closed by the conserved phenylalanine or tryptophan, this likely results from a read error. The rearrangement links TRBV6-1 to TRBJ1-5; D is uncertain. Germline lookup yields CDR1 MNHNS and CDR2 SASEGT. The ends were cut back, 4 bases at V and 3 bases at J, with 1 base in the middle. CDR3 size: 11 residues. In DNA, the CDR3 is TGTGCCAGCAGTGCCAATCAGCCCCAGCATTCT. This gives the protein CASSANQPQHS.

This clonotype has a handful of counts. Relative to the germline gene, one junction end is altered; a read error may explain this. The chain recombines TRBV6-6 with TRBJ2-2, with 7 nucleotides matching TRBD2. Germline V gives CDR1 MNHNY, CDR2 SVGAGI (reference sequence). The CDR3 totals 14 residues. CDR3 in amino acids: CASSYREGRGDLFF. CDR3 sequence (DNA): TGTGCCAGCAGTTACAGGGAGGGTCGTGGGGATCTGTTTTTT.

As for this clonotype: One end of the junction fails to match germline, which may point to a read error. The chain links TRBV6-1 to TRBJ2-7; possible D gene TRBD1, 6 bases. CDR1 and CDR2 from the germline V gene are MNHNS and SASEGT. This CDR3 is 13 amino acids long. The DNA for the CDR3 is TGTGCTAGCAATGCCGGACAGCTCTACGAGCAGTATTTC. Residues: CASNAGQLYEQYF.

To note about this clonotype: It may be a read error: a sequence one base away is much more abundant. This sequence joins TRBV5-6 and TRBJ2-1, with D perhaps matching TRBD2 (5 bases). Germline CDR1 and CDR2: SGHDT and YYEEEE. V was pared by 1 base and J by 5 bases, with 13 bases between. This CDR3 is built from 15 residues. The CDR3 region has the DNA TGTGCCAGCAGCTTGAGACTATATGAGAACAATGAGCAGTTCTTC. As protein: CASSLRLYENNEQFF.

This sequence joins TRBV10-1 and TRBJ2-7; D is perhaps TRBD2 (6 bases). Germline CDR1 reads WNHNN; CDR2 reads SYGVQD (reference sequence). This CDR3 spans 14 amino acids. The CDR3 loop reads CASSEGGSHNEQYV. The CDR3 DNA reads as TGCGCTAGCAGTGAAGGAGGGAGCCATAACGAGCAGTACGTT.

About this clonotype: The junction differs from germline at one of its ends, possibly a read error. V and J are TRBV6-2 or TRBV6-3 and TRBJ2-3; D is undetermined. Germline V gene sequence: CDR1 MNHEY, CDR2 SVGEGT. This CDR3 has 13 residues. The CDR3 protein is CASTRDQADTQYF. The CDR3 coding sequence is TGTGCTAGCACCCGCGATCAGGCAGATACGCAGTATTTT.

To note about this clonotype: The junction shows a germline mismatch at one end, possibly a read error. This chain links TRBV5-4 with TRBJ2-5; 8 bases map to TRBD2. There are 15 residues in the CDR3. Germline CDR1 and CDR2: SGHNT and YYREEE (reference sequence). CDR3 DNA: TGTGCCAGCAGCCTAATAGTAGCGGGACAAGAGACTCAGTACTTC. Translation gives CASSLIVAGQETQYF.

About this clonotype: This sequence may be a read error, since a much larger clone differs from it by one base. The rearrangement links TRBV20-1 to TRBJ1-1, with D possibly TRBD1 on 5 matching bases. Germline loops: CDR1 DFQATT, CDR2 SNEGSKA (reference sequence). CDR3 length: 14 amino acids. CDR3 sequence (DNA): TGCAGTTCTAGTGGGGGGGGGGTTGTCACTGAAGCTTTCTTT. This sequence encodes CSSSGGGVVTEAFF.

This clonotype came up many times. The chain carries TRBV30 and TRBJ2-7, with a possible D match to TRBD2 (5 bases). Per germline, CDR1 GTSNPN and CDR2 SVGIG (reference sequence). This CDR3 has 11 residues. V shed 5 bases and J shed 9 bases, with 14 bases lying between them. The CDR3 region has the DNA TGTGCCTGGGCCCTGATGGCGGGGCAGTACGTC. Its translation: CAWALMAGQYV.

Points on this clonotype: Its ends do not fully match the called genes, so a read error is possible. The chain uses TRBV29-1 and TRBJ2-3; maybe TRBD2 (5 bases). Looked up from germline, CDR1 is SQVTM and CDR2 is ANQGSEA. This CDR3 spans 15 amino acids. Here the CDR3 DNA reads TGTAGCGTTGAGCGCGGTACCCCAAACACAGATACGCAGTATTTT. Translated: CSVERGTPNTDTQYF.

In the case of this clonotype: Its ends do not fully match the called genes, so a read error is possible. This chain links TRBV19 with TRBJ1-5; 10 nucleotides line up with TRBD1. The CDR3 runs 16 residues. From germline, CDR1 is LNHDA and CDR2 SQIVND (reference sequence). In DNA form, the CDR3 reads TGTACCAGTAGTATGGGGACAGGGGAAGCGAGGCAGCCCCAGCATTTT. Translation: CTSSMGTGEARQPQHF.

Notes on this clonotype: Germline is not matched at one junction end, which may reflect a read error. CDR3 region: CASNRGQGARTETFF. The DNA of the CDR3 is TGTGCCAGCAACCGAGGACAAGGGGCCCGAACTGAAACTTTCTTT. The rearrangement links TRBV11-2 to TRBJ1-1; a weak D match, TRBD1 (5 bases). Germline CDR1 is SGHAT and CDR2 is FQNNGV. The CDR3 has 15 amino acids.

As regards this clonotype: This may come from a read error, since a much larger clone is one base off. The J gene is TRBJ1-1, the V gene TRBV30, with unresolved D. The CDR3 spans 16 residues. CDR1 GTSNPN and CDR2 SVGIG come from the germline V gene (reference sequence). The CDR3 bases are TGTGCCTGGAGTGCCCGTTGGACGACTATGAACACTGAAGCTTTATTT. It translates to CAWSARWTTMNTEALF.

The chain recombines TRBV20-1 with TRBJ1-4; D is possibly TRBD1 (5 bases). The V end lost 5 bases, the J end lost 11 bases, and 18 bases lay between the germline ends. CDR3 size: 13 residues. In germline, CDR1 is DFQATT, CDR2 SNEGSKA (reference sequence). The CDR3 protein is CSALWTGGDKLFF. The CDR3 nucleotides read TGCAGTGCTTTATGGACCGGGGGTGATAAACTGTTTTTT.

This clonotype was seen only a few times. A much bigger clone sits one base away, suggesting this may be a read error. The chain joins TRBV13 to TRBJ2-3, with TRBD2 matching over 10 bases. The germline V gene encodes CDR1 PRHDT and CDR2 FYEKMQ (reference sequence). J gave up 11 bases and V 0 bases, and 11 bases lay outside the gene matches. This CDR3 contains 16 residues. The CDR3 here is CASSLGLASGSYMQYF. The CDR3, as DNA: TGTGCCAGCAGCTTAGGCCTGGCTAGCGGGAGCTATATGCAGTATTTT.

Remarks on this clonotype: One junction end does not reproduce the germline sequence, and a read error may be involved. The rearrangement joins TRBV29-1 to TRBJ2-5, with 7 bases lining up with TRBD2. The germline V gene has CDR1 SQVTM and CDR2 ANQGSEA. This CDR3 spans 17 amino acids. The CDR3 DNA is TGCAGTGTTGTAACGGTCGACTCGAGCGGGATGTACGAGACCCAGTACTTC. It specifies CSVVTVDSSGMYETQYF.

Of note for this clonotype: As the CDR3 is not closed by the conserved phenylalanine or tryptophan, this likely results from a read error. The rearrangement links TRBV5-6 to TRBJ2-1; D is possibly TRBD2 (7 bases). The CDR3 loop spans 16 amino acids. Germline V CDR1 and CDR2: SGHDT, YYEEEE. The CDR3: CASTLGGAVSYNEQFL. The CDR3 DNA follows: TGTGCCAGCACCTTGGGGGGGGCCGTCTCCTACAATGAGCAGTTCTTG.

A note on this clonotype: Sequence at one end of the junction differs from germline and may be a read error. The chain has TRBV7-8 and TRBJ2-5, with D tentatively TRBD1 (5 bases). CDR3 length: 13 residues. Germline CDR1 and CDR2: SGHVS and FQNEAQ. The CDR3 DNA reads TGTGCCAGCAGCTTCGACAGACAAGAGACCCAGCACTTT. This encodes CASSFDRQETQHF.